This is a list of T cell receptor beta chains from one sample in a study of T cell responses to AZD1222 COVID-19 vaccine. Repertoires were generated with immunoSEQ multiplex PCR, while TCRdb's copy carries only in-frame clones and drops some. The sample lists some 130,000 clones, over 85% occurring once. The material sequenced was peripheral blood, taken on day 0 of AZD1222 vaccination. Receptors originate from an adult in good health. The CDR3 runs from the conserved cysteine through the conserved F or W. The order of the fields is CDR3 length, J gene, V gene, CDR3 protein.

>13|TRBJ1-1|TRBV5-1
CASSFRVGTEAFF
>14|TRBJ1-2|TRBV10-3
CAISESGLIYGYTF
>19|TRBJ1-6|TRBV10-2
CASSGQGSQISSYNSPLHF
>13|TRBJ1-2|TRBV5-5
CASSLRWGLGYTF
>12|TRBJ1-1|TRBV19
CASSRQANEAFF
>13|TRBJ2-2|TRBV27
CASSTRGTGELFF
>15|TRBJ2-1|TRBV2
CASSELTGGYNEQFF
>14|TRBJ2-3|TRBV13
CASSSGPTTDTQYF
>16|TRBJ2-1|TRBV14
CASSQVPGLAGVEQFF
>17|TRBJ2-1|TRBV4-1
CASSQKLLAGPVNEQFF
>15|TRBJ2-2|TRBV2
CASSEPSGSAGELFF
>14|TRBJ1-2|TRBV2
CASRLGQRDYGYTF
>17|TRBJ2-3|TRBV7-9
CASSLPLQGIGADTQYF
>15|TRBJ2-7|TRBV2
CASIQEGTPNYEQYF
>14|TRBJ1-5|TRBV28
CASSTQQSHQPQHF
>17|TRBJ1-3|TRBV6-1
CASSEAGGVGSGNTIYF
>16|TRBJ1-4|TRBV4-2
CASSQDWGQTNEKLFF
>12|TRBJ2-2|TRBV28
CASSKNTGELFF
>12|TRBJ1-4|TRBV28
CASGTVNEKLFF
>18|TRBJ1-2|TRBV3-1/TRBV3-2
CASSQGRQGEFARGGYTF
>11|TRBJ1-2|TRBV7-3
CASSAGRGYTF
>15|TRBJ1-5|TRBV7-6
CASSLEQGAWQPQHF
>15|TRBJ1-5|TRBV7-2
CASSLTGDGNQPQHF
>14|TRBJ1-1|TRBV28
CASSLFRENTEAFF
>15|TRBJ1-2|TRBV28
CASSLALAPGSGYTF
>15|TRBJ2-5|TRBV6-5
CASSSRTGVGETQYF
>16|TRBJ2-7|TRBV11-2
CASSLGQWDGSYEQYF
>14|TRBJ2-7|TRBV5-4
CASSVDRRPYEQYF
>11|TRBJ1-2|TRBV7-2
CASSLLGGYTF
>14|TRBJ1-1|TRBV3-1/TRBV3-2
CASSPGLLKTEAFF
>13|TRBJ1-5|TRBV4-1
CASSQGGNQPQHF
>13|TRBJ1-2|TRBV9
CASSPGQGKGYTF
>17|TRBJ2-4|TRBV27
CASSPLTSGAFKNIQYF
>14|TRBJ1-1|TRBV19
CASSPGQGATEAFF
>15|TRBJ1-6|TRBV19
CASKPGDRANSPLHF
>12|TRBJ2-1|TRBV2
CASPRALDEQFF
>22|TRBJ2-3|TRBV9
CASSVSLVSGFEGTRGGDTQYF
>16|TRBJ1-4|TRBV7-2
CASSSGIQRFNEKLFF
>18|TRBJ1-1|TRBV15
CATSRGLGGGLERGEAFF
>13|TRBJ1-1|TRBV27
CASSLVVNTEAFF
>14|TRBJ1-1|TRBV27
CASRLRGPVAEAFF
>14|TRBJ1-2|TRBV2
CASQTDRNNYGYTF
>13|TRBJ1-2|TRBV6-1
CASSDRDVYGYTF
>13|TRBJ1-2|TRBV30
CAWSVSLQVGYTF
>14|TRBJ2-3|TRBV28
CASSVYRVTDTQYF
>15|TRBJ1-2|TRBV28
CASSGGGTLSYGYTF
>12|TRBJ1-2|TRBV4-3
CASSGGLDGYTF
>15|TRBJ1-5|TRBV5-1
CASSAQGRSDQPQHF
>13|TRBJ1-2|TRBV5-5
CASSGDPKSGYTF
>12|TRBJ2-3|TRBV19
CASSRAGNTQYF
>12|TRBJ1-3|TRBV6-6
CASSYPGNTIYF
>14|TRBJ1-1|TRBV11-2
CASSLVSLNTEAFF
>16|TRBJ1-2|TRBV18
CASSPRDRDANYGYTF
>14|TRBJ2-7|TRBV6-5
CASKAGRAGYEQYF
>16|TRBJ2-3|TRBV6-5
CASSYSSGSFTDTQYF
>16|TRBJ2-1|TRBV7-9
CASRRLAGGFFDEQFF
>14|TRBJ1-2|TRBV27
CASSTHRGDYGYTF